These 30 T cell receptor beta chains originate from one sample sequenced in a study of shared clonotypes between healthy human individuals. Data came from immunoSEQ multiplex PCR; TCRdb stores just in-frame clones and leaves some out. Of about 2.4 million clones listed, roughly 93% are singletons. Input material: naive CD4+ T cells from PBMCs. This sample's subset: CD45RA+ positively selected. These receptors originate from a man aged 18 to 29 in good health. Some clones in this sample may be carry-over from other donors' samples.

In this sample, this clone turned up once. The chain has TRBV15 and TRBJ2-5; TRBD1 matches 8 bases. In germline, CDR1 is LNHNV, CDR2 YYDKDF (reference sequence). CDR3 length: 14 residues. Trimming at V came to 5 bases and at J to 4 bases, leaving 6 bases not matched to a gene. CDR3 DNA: TGTGCCACCAGCTTCAGGACAGGGAGAGAGACCCAGTACTTC. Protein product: CATSFRTGRETQYF. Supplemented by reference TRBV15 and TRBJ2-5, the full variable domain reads DAMVIQNPRYQVTQFGKPVTLSCSQTLNHNVMYWYQQKSSQAPKLLFHYYDKDFNNEADTPDNFQSRRPNTSFCFLDIRSPGLGDTAMYLCATSFRTGRETQYFGPGTRLLVL.

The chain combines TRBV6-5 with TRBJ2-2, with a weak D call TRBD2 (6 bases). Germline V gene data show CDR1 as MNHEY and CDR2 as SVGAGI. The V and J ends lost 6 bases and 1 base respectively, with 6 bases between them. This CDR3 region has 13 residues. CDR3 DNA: TGTGCCAGCAGGGAGGGGAACACCGGGGAGCTGTTTTTT. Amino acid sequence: CASREGNTGELFF.

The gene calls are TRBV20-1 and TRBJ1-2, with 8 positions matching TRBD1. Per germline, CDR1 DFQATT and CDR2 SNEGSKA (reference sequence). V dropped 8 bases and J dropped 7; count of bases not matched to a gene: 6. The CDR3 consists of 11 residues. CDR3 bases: TGCAGTACCGGACAGGGCTTTGGCTACACCTTC. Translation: CSTGQGFGYTF.

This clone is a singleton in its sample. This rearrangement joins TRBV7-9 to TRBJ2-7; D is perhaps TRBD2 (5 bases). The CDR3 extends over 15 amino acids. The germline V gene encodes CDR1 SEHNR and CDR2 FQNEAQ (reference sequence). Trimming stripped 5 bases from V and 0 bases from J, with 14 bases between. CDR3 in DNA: TGTGCCAGCAGCAAGGGCTTCGGAGGCTCCTACGAGCAGTACTTC. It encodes CASSKGFGGSYEQYF.

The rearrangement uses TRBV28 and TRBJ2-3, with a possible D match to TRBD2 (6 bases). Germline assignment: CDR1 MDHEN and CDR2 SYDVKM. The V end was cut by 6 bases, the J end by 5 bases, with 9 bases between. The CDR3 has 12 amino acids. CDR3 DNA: TGTGCCAGCAGGGCCGGGGGAGATACGCAGTATTTT. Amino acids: CASRAGGDTQYF.

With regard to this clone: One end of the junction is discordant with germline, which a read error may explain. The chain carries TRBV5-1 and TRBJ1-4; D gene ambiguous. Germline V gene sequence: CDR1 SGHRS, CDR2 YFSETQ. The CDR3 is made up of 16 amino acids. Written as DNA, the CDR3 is TGCGCCAGCACCTTGTTCCCAGGAGTCGCTAATGAAAAACTGTTTTTT. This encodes CASTLFPGVANEKLFF. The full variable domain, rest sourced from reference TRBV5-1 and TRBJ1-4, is KAGVTQTPRYLIKTRGQQVTLSCSPISGHRSVSWYQQTPGQGLQFLFEYFSETQRNKGNFPGRFSGRQFSNSRSEMNVSTLELGDSALYLCASTLFPGVANEKLFFGSGTQLSVL.

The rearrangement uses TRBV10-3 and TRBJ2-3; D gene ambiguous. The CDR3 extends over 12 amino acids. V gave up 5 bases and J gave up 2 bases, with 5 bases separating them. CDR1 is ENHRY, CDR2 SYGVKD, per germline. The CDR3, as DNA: TGTGCCATCAGTAGGATCACAGATACGCAGTATTTT. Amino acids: CAISRITDTQYF.

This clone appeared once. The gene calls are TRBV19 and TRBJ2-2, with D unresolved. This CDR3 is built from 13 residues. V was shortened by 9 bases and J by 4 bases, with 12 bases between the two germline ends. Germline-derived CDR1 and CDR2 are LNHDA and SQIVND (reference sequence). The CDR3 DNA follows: TGTGCCAGCCGAGAAGGGCCCACCGGGGAGCTGTTTTTT. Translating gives CASREGPTGELFF.

CDR3 amino acids: CASRNSGEETQYF. CDR3 DNA sequence: TGTGCCAGCAGAAATAGCGGAGAAGAGACCCAGTACTTC. This chain links TRBV5-4 with TRBJ2-5; a weak D match, TRBD2 (6 bases). Germline CDR1 SGHNT, CDR2 YYREEE (reference sequence). This CDR3 has 13 residues. Trimming pared 5 bases from V and 3 bases from J, leaving 11 bases between.

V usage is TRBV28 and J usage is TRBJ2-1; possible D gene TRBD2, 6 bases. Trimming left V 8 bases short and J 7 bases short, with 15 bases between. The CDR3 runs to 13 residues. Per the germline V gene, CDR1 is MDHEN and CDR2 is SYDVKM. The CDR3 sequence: CASRREARNEQFF. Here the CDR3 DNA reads TGTGCCAGCCGCAGGGAGGCCAGGAATGAGCAGTTCTTC. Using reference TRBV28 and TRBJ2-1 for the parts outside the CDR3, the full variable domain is DVKVTQSSRYLVKRTGEKVFLECVQDMDHENMFWYRQDPGLGLRLIYFSYDVKMKEKGDIPEGYSVSREKKERFSLILESASTNQTSMYLCASRREARNEQFFGPGTRLTVL.

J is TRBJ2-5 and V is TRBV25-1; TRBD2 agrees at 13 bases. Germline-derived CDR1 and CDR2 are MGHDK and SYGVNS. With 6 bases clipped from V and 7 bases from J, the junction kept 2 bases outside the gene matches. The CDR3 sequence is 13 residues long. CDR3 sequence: CASSGTSGATQYF. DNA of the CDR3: TGTGCCAGCAGCGGGACTAGCGGGGCGACCCAGTACTTC.

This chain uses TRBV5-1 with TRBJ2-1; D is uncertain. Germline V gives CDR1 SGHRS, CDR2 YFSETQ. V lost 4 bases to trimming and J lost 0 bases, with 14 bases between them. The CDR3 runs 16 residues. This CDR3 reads CASSLPNSSSYNEQFF. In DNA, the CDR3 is TGCGCCAGCAGCCTACCAAACTCGAGCTCCTACAATGAGCAGTTCTTC.

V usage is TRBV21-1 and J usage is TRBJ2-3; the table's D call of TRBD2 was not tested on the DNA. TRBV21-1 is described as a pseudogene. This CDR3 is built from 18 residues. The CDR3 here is CASSSKGCRLAGADTQYF. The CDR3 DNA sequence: TGTGCCAGCAGCTCAAAAGGGTGTAGGCTAGCGGGAGCAGATACGCAGTATTTT.

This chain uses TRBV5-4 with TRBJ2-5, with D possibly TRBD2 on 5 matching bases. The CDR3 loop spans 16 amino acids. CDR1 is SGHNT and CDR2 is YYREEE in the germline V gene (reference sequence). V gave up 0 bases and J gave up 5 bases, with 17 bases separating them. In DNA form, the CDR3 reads TGTGCCAGCAGCTTGGTCACCGGGAAAATCGCGGAGACCCAGTACTTC. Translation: CASSLVTGKIAETQYF.

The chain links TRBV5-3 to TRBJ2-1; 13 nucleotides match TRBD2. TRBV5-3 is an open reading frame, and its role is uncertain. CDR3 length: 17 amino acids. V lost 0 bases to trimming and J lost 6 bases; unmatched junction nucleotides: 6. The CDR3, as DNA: TGTGCCAGAAGCTTGGTTGGACTAGCGGGAGTTATCAATGAGCAGTTCTTC. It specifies CARSLVGLAGVINEQFF.

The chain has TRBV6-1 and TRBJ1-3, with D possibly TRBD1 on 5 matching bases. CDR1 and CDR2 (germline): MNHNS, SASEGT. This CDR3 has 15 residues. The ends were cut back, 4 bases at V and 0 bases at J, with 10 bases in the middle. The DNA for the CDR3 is TGTGCCAGCAGTGGGACACCTAGCTCTGGAAACACCATATATTTT. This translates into CASSGTPSSGNTIYF.

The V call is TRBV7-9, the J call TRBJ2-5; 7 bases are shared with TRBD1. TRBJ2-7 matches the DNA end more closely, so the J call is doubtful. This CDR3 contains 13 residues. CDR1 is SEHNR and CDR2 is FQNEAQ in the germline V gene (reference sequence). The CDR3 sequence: CASSFQGVGEQYF. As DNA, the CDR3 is TGTGCCAGCAGCTTTCAGGGGGTAGGCGAGCAGTACTTC.

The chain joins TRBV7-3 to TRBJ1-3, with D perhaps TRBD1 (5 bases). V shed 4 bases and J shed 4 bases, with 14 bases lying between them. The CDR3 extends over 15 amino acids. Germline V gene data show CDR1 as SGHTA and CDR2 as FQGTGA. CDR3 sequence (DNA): TGTGCCAGCAGCTCCACCCGGGCAGGGGGAAACACCATATATTTT. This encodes CASSSTRAGGNTIYF.

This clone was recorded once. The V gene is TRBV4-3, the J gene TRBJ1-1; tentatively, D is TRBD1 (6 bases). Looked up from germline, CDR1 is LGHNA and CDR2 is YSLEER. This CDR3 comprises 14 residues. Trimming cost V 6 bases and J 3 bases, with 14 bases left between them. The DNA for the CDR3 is TGCGCCAGCAGTCACAGGGTTGGAGACACTGAAGCTTTCTTT. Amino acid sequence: CASSHRVGDTEAFF.

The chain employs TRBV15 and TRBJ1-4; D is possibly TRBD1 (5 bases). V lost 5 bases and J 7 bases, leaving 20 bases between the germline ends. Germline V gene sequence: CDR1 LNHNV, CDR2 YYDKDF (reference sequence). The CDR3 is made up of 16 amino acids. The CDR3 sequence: CATSGWGGRAREKLFF. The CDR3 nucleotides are TGTGCCACCAGCGGGTGGGGGGGTAGGGCCCGTGAAAAACTGTTTTTT. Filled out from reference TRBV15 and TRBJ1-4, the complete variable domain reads DAMVIQNPRYQVTQFGKPVTLSCSQTLNHNVMYWYQQKSSQAPKLLFHYYDKDFNNEADTPDNFQSRRPNTSFCFLDIRSPGLGDTAMYLCATSGWGGRAREKLFFGSGTQLSVL.

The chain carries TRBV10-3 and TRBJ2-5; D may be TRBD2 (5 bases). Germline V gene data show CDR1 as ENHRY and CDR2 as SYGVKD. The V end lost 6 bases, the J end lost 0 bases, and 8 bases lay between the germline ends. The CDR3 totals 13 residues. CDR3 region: CAIRDWNQETQYF. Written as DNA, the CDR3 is TGTGCCATCAGGGACTGGAACCAAGAGACCCAGTACTTC.

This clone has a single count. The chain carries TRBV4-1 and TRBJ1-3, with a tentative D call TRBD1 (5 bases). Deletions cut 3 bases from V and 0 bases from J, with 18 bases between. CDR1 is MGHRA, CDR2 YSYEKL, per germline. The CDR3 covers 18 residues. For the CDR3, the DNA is TGCGCCAGCAGCCATACGATAGGGACGGCTAGCTCTGGAAACACCATATATTTT. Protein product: CASSHTIGTASSGNTIYF.

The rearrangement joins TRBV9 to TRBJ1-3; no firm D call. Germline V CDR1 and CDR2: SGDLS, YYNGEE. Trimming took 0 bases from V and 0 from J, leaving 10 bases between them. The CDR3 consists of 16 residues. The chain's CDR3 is CASSVAQINSGNTIYF. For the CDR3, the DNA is TGTGCCAGCAGCGTAGCTCAGATAAACTCTGGAAACACCATATATTTT.

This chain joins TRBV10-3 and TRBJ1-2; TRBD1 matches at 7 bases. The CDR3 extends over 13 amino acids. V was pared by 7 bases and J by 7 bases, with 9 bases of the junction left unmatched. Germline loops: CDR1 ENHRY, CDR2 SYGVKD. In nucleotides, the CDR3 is TGTGCCATCAATATGACAGGGCTGTTTGGCTACACCTTC. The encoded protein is CAINMTGLFGYTF.

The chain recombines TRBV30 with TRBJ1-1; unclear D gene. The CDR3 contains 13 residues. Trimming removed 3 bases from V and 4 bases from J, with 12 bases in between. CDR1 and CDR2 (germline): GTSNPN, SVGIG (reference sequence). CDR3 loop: CAWSLNPGTEAFF. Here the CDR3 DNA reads TGTGCCTGGAGCCTTAACCCCGGCACTGAAGCTTTCTTT.

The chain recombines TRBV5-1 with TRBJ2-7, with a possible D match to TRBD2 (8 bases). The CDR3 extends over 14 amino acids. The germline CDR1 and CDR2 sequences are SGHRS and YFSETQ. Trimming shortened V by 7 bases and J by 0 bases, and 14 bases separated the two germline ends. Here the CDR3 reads CASRREGASYEQYF. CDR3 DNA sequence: TGCGCCAGCCGACGGGAGGGGGCCTCCTACGAGCAGTACTTC.

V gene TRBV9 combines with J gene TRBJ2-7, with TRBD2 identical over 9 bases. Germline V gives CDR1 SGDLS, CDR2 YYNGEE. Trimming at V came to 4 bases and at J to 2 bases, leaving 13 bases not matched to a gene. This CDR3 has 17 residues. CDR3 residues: CASSPRPPASGTYEQYF. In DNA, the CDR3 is TGTGCCAGCAGCCCTCGCCCCCCGGCTAGCGGGACCTACGAGCAGTACTTC.

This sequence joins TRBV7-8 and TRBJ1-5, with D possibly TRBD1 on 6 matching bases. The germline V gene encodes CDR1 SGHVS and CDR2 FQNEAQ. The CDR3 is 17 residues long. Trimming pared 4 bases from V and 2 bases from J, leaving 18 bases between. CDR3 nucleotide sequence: TGTGCCAGCAGCTCCTCTAGACAGGCGGGAGGCAATCAGCCCCAGCATTTT. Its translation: CASSSSRQAGGNQPQHF.

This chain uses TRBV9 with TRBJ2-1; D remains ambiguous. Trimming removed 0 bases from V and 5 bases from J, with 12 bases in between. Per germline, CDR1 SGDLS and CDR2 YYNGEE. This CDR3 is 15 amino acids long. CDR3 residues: CASSVGRQSNNEQFF. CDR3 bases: TGTGCCAGCAGCGTAGGTCGGCAGAGCAACAATGAGCAGTTCTTC.

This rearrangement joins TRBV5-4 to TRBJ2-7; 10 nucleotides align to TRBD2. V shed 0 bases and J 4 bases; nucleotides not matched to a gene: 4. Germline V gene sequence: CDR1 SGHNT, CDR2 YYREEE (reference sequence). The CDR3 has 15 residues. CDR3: CASSLEPSGRYEQYF. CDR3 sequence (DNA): TGTGCCAGCAGCTTGGAGCCTAGCGGGAGATACGAGCAGTACTTC. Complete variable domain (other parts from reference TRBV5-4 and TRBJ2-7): ETGVTQSPTHLIKTRGQQVTLRCSSQSGHNTVSWYQQALGQGPQFIFQYYREEENGRGNFPPRFSGLQFPNYSSELNVNALELDDSALYLCASSLEPSGRYEQYFGPGTRLTVT.